Below are 5 T cell receptor beta chains sequenced from a single sample in a study of blood T cell repertoires in COVID-19. Clones were sequenced by immunoSEQ multiplex PCR, and TCRdb holds only the in-frame ones, with some missing. The table lists 150,000 to 190,000 clones, 80% of them singletons. Sequenced material: peripheral blood. The receptors derive from a man aged 55 to 69 with acute or convalescent COVID-19.

The V and J genes are TRBV20-1 and TRBJ2-3; D is possibly TRBD2 (6 bases). This CDR3 spans 11 amino acids. Germline V gives CDR1 DFQATT, CDR2 SNEGSKA (reference sequence). The germline V and J ends were trimmed by 7 bases and 8 bases, with 13 bases remaining between them. In DNA form, the CDR3 reads TGCAGTGGTCGGGAGTGGGGTACGCAGTATTTT. Its translation: CSGREWGTQYF.

This chain connects TRBV6-2 or TRBV6-3 to TRBJ2-4, with 10 bases that match TRBD2. The CDR3 runs 18 residues. Germline trimming cut 5 bases from V and 0 bases from J; bases unmatched to any gene: 10. Germline CDR1 reads MNHEY; CDR2 reads SVGEGT. CDR3 amino acids: CASSKRTSGPLAKNIQYF. Here the CDR3 DNA reads TGTGCCAGCAGTAAACGGACTAGCGGCCCTCTAGCCAAAAACATTCAGTACTTC.

The CDR3 sequence is CASSFLAGDTQYF. The CDR3 DNA is TGTGCCAGCAGCTTTCTCGCGGGGGATACGCAGTATTTT. The chain recombines TRBV7-2 with TRBJ2-3; tentative D call: TRBD2 (6 bases). V gave up 3 bases and J gave up 6 bases, with 10 bases separating them. The CDR3 sequence is 13 residues long. CDR1 and CDR2 (germline): SGHTA, FQGNSA.

This chain joins TRBV10-2 and TRBJ2-7; D is perhaps TRBD2 (6 bases). Germline V CDR1 and CDR2: WSHSY, SAAADI. This CDR3 has 14 residues. With 2 bases removed from V and 3 bases from J, the gap between germline ends came to 11 bases. The CDR3 is CASSEPGRGYEQYF. The CDR3 DNA is TGCGCCAGCAGTGAGCCCGGGAGAGGCTACGAGCAGTACTTC.

This chain links TRBV9 with TRBJ2-5, with 14 nucleotides matching TRBD2. J was trimmed by 3 bases and V by 4 bases; bases with no gene match: 8. This CDR3 contains 17 residues. Germline CDR1 reads SGDLS; CDR2 reads YYNGEE. This CDR3 reads CASSSPTGLAGEETQYF. CDR3 in DNA: TGTGCCAGCAGCTCCCCAACGGGACTAGCGGGGGAAGAGACCCAGTACTTC.